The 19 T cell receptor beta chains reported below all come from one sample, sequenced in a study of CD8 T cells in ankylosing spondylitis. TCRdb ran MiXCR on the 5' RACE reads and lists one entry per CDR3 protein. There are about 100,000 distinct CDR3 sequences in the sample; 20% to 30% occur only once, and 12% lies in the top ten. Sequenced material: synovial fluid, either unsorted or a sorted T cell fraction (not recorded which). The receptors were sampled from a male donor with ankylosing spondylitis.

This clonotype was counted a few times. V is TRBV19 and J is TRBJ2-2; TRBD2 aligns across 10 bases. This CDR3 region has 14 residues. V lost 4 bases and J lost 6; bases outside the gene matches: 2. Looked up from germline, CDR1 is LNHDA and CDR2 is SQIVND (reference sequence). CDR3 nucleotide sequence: TGTGCCAGTAGTAAGACTAGCGGGCCCGGGGAGCTGTTTTTT. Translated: CASSKTSGPGELFF.

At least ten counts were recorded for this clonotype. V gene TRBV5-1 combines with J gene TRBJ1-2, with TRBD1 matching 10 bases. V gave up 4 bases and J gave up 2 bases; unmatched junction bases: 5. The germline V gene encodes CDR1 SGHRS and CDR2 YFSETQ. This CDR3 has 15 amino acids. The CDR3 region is CASSLGTGENYGYTF. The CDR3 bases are TGCGCCAGCAGCCTCGGGACAGGGGAGAACTATGGCTACACCTTC.

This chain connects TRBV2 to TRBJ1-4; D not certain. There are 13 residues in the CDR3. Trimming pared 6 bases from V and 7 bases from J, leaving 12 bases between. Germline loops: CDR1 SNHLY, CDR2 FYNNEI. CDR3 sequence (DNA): TGTGCCAGCAGCTATCCGGTGGGTGAAAAACTGTTTTTT. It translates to CASSYPVGEKLFF.

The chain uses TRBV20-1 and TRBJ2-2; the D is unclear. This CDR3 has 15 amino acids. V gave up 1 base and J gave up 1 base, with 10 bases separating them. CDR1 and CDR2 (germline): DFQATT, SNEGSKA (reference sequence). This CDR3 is CSARGANGNTGELFF. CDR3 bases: TGCAGTGCTAGAGGAGCTAACGGGAACACCGGGGAGCTGTTTTTT.

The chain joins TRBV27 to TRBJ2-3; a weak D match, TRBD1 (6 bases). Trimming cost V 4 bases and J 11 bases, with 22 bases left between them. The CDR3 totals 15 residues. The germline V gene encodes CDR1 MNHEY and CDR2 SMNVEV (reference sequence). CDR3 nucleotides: TGTGCCAGCAGTTCCCCCGACAGGTTTGGAGGAGGGCAGTATTTT. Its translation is CASSSPDRFGGGQYF.

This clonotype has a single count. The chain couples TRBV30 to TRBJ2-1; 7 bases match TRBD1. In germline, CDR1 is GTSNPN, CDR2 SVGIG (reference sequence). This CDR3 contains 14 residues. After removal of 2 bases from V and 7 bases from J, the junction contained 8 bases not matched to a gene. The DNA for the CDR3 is TGTGCCTGGAGTAAGGGGGCCGATGGGAATGAGCAGTTCTTC. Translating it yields CAWSKGADGNEQFF.

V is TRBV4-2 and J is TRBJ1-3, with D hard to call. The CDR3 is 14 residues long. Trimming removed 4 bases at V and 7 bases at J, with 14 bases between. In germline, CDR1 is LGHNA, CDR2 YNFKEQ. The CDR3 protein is CASSPGRDRNTIYF. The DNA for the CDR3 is TGTGCCAGCAGCCCTGGGAGGGATAGGAACACCATATATTTT.

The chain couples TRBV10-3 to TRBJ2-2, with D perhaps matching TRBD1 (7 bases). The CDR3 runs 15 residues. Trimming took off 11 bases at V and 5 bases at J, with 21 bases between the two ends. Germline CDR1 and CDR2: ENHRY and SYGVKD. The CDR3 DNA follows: TGTGCCGCCGAGCCGGCGGGACAGAGTACCGGGGAGCTGTTTTTT. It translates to CAAEPAGQSTGELFF.

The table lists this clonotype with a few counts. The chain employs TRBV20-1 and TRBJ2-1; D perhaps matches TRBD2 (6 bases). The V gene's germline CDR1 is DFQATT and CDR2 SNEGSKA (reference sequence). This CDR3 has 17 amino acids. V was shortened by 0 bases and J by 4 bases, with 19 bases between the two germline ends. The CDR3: CSARDSSWRDFYNEQFF. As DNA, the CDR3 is TGCAGTGCTAGAGATAGCTCTTGGCGGGATTTTTACAATGAGCAGTTCTTC.

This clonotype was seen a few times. CDR3 in DNA: TGTGCCAGCAGCTTACGGGGGGGACCTAACGAGCAGTACGTC. This translates into CASSLRGGPNEQYV. This chain joins TRBV11-3 and TRBJ2-7, with 8 positions matching TRBD2. CDR1 and CDR2 (germline): SGHNT, YENEEA. CDR3 length equals 14 residues. V trimming: 2 bases; J trimming: 5 bases; junction bases outside the gene matches: 5.

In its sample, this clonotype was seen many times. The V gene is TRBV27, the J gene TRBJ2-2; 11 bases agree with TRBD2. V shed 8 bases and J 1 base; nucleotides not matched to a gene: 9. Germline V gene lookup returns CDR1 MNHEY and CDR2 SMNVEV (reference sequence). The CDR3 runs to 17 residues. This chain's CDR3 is CASGISGRVVNTGELFF. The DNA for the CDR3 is TGTGCCAGCGGTATTAGCGGGAGGGTTGTGAACACCGGGGAGCTGTTTTTT.

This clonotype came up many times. The CDR3 protein is CAISEPTSTDTQYF. The CDR3 nucleotides read TGTGCCATCAGTGAGCCAACTAGCACAGATACGCAGTATTTT. The chain couples TRBV10-3 to TRBJ2-3; D uncertain. CDR1 is ENHRY, CDR2 SYGVKD, per germline. V lost 2 bases, J lost 0 bases, and 6 bases lay in between. This CDR3 has 14 amino acids.

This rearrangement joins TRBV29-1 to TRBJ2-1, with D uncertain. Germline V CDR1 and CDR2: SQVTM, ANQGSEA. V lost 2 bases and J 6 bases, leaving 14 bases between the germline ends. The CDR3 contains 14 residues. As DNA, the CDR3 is TGCAGCGTTGAAATTCAGAGGTTGGTCAATGAGCAGTTCTTC. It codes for CSVEIQRLVNEQFF.

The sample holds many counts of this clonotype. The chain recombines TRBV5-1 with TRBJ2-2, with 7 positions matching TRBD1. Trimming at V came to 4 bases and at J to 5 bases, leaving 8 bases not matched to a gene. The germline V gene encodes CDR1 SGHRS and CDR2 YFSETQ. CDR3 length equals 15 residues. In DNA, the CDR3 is TGCGCCAGCAGCCCACGACAGGGATCGACCGGGGAGCTGTTTTTT. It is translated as CASSPRQGSTGELFF.

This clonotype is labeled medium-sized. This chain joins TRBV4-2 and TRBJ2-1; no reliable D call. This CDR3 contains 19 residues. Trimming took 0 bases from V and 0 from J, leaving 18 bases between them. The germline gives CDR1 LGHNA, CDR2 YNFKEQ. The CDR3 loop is CASSQEYGPGSPSYNEQFF. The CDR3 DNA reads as TGTGCCAGCAGCCAAGAATACGGGCCTGGCAGTCCCTCCTACAATGAGCAGTTCTTC.

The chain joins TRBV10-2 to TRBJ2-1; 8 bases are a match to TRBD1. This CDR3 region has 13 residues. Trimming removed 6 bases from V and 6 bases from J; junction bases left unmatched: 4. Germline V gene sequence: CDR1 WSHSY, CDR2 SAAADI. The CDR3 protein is CASSLTGGNEQFF. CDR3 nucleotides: TGCGCCAGCAGCCTTACAGGGGGCAATGAGCAGTTCTTC.

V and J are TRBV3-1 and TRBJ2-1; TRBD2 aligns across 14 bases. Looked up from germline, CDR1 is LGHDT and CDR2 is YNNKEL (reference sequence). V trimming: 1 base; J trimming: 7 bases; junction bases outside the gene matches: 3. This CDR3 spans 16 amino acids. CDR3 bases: TGTGCCAGCAGCCAAGGAAGACTAGCGGGAGGGAATGAGCAGTTCTTC. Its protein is CASSQGRLAGGNEQFF.

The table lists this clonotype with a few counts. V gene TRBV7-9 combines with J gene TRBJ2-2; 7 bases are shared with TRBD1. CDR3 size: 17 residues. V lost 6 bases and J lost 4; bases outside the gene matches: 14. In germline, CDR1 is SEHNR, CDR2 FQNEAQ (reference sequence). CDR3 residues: CASSLTGPNGGTGELFF. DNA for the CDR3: TGTGCCAGCAGTTTGACAGGGCCCAATGGTGGCACCGGGGAGCTGTTTTTT.

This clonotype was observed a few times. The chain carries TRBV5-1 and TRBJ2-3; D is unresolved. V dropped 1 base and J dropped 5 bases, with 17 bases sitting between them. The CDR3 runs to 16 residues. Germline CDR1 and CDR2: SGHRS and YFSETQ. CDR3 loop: CASSLLQASLGDTQYF. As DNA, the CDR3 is TGCGCCAGCAGCTTGTTGCAGGCCAGCTTGGGAGATACGCAGTATTTT.